This T cell receptor beta chain is drawn from a study of blood T cell repertoires in COVID-19. Per germline, CDR1 MDHEN and CDR2 SYDVKM. V gave up 3 bases and J gave up 4 bases; unmatched junction bases: 6. CDR3 length: 15 residues. Clones were read by immunoSEQ multiplex PCR, and TCRdb kept only the in-frame ones, dropping some. The sample holds around 170,000 clones, roughly 87% seen once. The sequence derives from a middle-aged woman with acute or convalescent COVID-19. J is TRBJ2-7 and V is TRBV28; the match to TRBD2 covers 10 bases. The sample consisted of peripheral blood. Written as DNA, the CDR3 is TGTGCCAGCAGTTTGGGGACTAGCGTTATTTACGAGCAGTACTTC. It specifies CASSLGTSVIYEQYF. The full variable domain, in which reference TRBV28 and TRBJ2-7 provide the parts outside the CDR3, is DVKVTQSSRYLVKRTGEKVFLECVQDMDHENMFWYRQDPGLGLRLIYFSYDVKMKEKGDIPEGYSVSREKKERFSLILESASTNQTSMYLCASSLGTSVIYEQYFGPGTRLTVT.